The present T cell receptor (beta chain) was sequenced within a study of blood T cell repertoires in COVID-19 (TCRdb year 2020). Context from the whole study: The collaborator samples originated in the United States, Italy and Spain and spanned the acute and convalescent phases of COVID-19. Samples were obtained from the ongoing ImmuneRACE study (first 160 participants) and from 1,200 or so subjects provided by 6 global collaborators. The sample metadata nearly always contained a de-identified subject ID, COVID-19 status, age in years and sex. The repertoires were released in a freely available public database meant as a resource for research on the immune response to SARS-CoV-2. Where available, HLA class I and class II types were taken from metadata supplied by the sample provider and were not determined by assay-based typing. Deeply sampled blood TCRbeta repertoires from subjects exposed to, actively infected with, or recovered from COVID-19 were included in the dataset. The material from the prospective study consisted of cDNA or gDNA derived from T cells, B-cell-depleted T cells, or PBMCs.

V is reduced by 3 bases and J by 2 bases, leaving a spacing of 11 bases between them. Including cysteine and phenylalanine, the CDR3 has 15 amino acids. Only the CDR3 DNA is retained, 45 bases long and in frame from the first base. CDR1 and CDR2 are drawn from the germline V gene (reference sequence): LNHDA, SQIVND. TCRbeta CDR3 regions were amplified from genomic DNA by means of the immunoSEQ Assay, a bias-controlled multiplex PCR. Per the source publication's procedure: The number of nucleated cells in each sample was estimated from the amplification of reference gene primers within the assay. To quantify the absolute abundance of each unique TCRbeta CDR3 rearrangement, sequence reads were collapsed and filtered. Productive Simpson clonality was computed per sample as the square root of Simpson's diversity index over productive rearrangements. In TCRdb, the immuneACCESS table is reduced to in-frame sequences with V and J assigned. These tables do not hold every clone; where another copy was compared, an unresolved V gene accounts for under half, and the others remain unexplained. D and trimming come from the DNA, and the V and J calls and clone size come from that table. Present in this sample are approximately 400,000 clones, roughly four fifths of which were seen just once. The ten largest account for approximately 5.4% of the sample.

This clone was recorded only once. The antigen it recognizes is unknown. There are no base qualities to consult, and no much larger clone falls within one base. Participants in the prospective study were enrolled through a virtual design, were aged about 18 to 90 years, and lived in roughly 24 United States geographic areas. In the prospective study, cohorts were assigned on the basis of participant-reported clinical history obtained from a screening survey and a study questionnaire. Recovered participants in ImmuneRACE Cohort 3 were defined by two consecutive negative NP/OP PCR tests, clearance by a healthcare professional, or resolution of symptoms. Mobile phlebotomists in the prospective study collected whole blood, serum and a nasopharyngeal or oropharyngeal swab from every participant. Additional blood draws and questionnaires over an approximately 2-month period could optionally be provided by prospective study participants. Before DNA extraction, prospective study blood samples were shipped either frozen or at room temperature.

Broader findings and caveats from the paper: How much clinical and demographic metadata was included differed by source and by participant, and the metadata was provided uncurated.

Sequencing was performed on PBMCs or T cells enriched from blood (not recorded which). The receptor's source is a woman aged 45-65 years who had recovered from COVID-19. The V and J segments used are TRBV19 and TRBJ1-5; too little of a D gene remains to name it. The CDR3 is CASSISGNGNQPQHF. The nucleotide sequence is TGTGCCAGTAGTATCTCGGGGAATGGCAATCAGCCCCAGCATTTT.